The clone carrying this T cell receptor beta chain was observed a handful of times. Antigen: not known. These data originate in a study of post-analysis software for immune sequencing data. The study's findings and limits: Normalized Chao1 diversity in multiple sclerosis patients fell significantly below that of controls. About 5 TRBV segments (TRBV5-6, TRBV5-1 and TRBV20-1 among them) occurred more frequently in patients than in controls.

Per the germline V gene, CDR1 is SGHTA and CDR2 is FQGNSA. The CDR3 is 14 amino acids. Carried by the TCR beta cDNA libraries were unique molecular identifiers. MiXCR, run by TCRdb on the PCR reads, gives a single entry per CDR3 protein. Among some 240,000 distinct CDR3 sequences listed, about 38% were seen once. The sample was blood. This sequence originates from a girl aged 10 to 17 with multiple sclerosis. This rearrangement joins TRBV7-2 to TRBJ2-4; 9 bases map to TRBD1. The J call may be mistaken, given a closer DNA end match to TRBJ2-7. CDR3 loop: CASSLEQGAGEQYF. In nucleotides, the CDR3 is TGTGCCAGCAGCTTGGAACAGGGGGCAGGCGAGCAGTACTTC.